This T cell receptor (beta chain) was identified during a study of T cell repertoires in cytomegalovirus infection. One entry per CDR3 protein, called by TCRdb with MiXCR from the reads. The table lists roughly 230,000 distinct CDR3 sequences, 22% of them singletons. This clonotype was seen more than once but under ten times. Sequenced input: CD8+ T cells from PBMCs. This TCR was sampled from a human donor in good health (CMV status not recorded). Some clones in this sample may be carry-over from other donors' samples.

The CDR3 DNA sequence: TGTGCCAGCACCCTGACAGGGTCAGGAAACACCATATATTTT. Protein product: CASTLTGSGNTIYF. The genes are TRBV28 and TRBJ1-3; 7 positions agree with TRBD1. Looked up from germline, CDR1 is MDHEN and CDR2 is SYDVKM. The CDR3 loop spans 14 amino acids. J was trimmed by 4 bases and V by 7 bases; bases with no gene match: 7.